The 25 T cell receptor beta chains below come from one sample, sequenced in a study of T-cell reconstitution after alpha-beta-depleted transplantation in children listed by TCRdb under 2016. The library was built by means of PCR. For sequencing, an Illumina HiSeq 2500 was employed. TCR libraries were prepared with molecular barcoding, using unique molecular identifiers to normalize TCRbeta repertoire quantification. Using fastp trimming at Q25 and MiXCR clonotype assembly, TCRdb reanalyzed the public sequencing data and kept in-frame beta chains. Every distinct CDR3 protein forms one entry, paired with its most common genes and DNA. In this sample the table shows about 980,000 distinct CDR3 sequences, 25% to 30% of which occur a single time. Approximately 30% of the sample is in the top ten clones. This specimen's treatment or condition label, per the study, means: allogeneic hematopoietic cell transplantation with graft depleted of TCRalphabeta T cells and CD19 B cells.

This sample comprised PBMCs, mostly from graft donor cells, obtained 360 days after TCRalphabeta/CD19-depleted stem cell transplant. The source is a boy under two years old who had a stem cell transplant for SCID, so the T cells may come from the graft donor.

This clonotype occurred many times. This chain uses TRBV7-2 with TRBJ2-7; no definite D call. Germline V CDR1 and CDR2: SGHTA, FQGNSA. There are 11 residues in the CDR3. Trimming removed 8 bases from V and 3 bases from J, with 8 bases in between. This chain's CDR3 is CASRIDYEQYF. For the CDR3, the DNA is TGTGCCAGCCGAATAGACTACGAGCAGTACTTC.

V gene TRBV29-1 combines with J gene TRBJ2-5, with D perhaps matching TRBD2 (6 bases). Germline CDR1 reads SQVTM; CDR2 reads ANQGSEA. CDR3 length: 18 residues. Deletions cut 0 bases from V and 2 bases from J, with 22 bases between. The CDR3 loop is CSVEEQPGTPLGQETQYF. As DNA, the CDR3 is TGCAGCGTTGAAGAACAGCCTGGGACTCCTCTAGGTCAAGAGACCCAGTACTTC.

This clonotype occurred once. This sequence joins TRBV5-1 and TRBJ2-7; 9 positions agree with TRBD2. Germline V gene sequence: CDR1 SGHRS, CDR2 YFSETQ. Unmatched junction bases numbered 4, after V lost 4 bases and J lost 2 bases. The length of the CDR3 is 14 residues. Here the CDR3 reads CASSRLADTYEQYF. CDR3 DNA: TGCGCCAGCAGCCGACTAGCGGACACCTACGAGCAGTACTTC.

V usage is TRBV12-3 or TRBV12-4 and J usage is TRBJ1-2; D might be TRBD1 (5 bases). This CDR3 region has 14 residues. The V gene lost 5 bases and the J gene lost 7 bases, with 17 bases spanning the gap. The CDR3 region has the DNA TGTGCCAGCAGTGCCCTAAGGGGTCTCGGTGGCTACACCTTC. Translating gives CASSALRGLGGYTF.

The chain joins TRBV20-1 to TRBJ2-3, with TRBD1 identical over 9 bases. J lost 6 bases, V lost 5 bases, and 3 bases had no gene match. CDR3 length: 12 residues. Germline V gives CDR1 DFQATT, CDR2 SNEGSKA (reference sequence). CDR3 DNA sequence: TGCAGTGCTCACAGGGGGCCCGATACGCAGTATTTT. Its protein is CSAHRGPDTQYF.

There are a few counts of this clonotype. The chain uses TRBV18 and TRBJ1-1; the match to TRBD1 covers 7 bases. CDR3 length equals 16 residues. From germline, CDR1 is KGHSH and CDR2 LQKENI. The junction had 10 bases not matched to a gene; V was cut back by 2 bases and J by 4 bases. The CDR3 here is CASSPTEGAGGTEAFF. CDR3 nucleotide sequence: TGTGCCAGCTCACCAACTGAGGGGGCGGGGGGCACTGAAGCTTTCTTT.

With respect to this clonotype: This clone may be a read error of a much larger clone one base away. The chain employs TRBV14 and TRBJ2-3; D call uncertain. Germline CDR1 and CDR2: SGHDN and FVKESK. CDR3 length equals 13 residues. V was cut by 0 bases and J by 5 bases, with 6 bases left in between. Here the CDR3 reads CASSQDWGDTQYF. In nucleotides, the CDR3 is TGTGCCAGCAGCCAAGATTGGGGAGATACGCAGTATTTT.

The chain is built from TRBV20-1 and TRBJ1-5; D unclear. This CDR3 region has 15 residues. Germline assignment: CDR1 DFQATT and CDR2 SNEGSKA (reference sequence). With 0 bases removed from V and 0 bases from J, the gap between germline ends came to 9 bases. CDR3 coding DNA: TGCAGTGCTAGAGATACCTCGCATAGCAATCAGCCCCAGCATTTT. Encoded protein: CSARDTSHSNQPQHF.

V gene TRBV7-9 combines with J gene TRBJ2-3; D might be TRBD2 (5 bases). CDR1 is SEHNR and CDR2 is FQNEAQ in the germline V gene (reference sequence). The CDR3 loop spans 14 amino acids. Trimming took 2 bases from V and 5 from J, leaving 11 bases between them. CDR3 sequence reads: CASSLSLGGDTQYF. The CDR3 DNA sequence: TGTGCCAGCAGCTTAAGCCTAGGAGGAGATACGCAGTATTTT.

The V and J genes are TRBV5-1 and TRBJ1-4; possible D gene TRBD1, 6 bases. The CDR3 loop spans 16 amino acids. From germline, CDR1 is SGHRS and CDR2 YFSETQ. V lost 0 bases, J lost 7 bases, and 16 bases lay in between. The CDR3 DNA reads TGCGCCAGCAGCTTGGCCGGGGGACACATCGGTGAAAAACTGTTTTTT. Amino acid sequence: CASSLAGGHIGEKLFF.

The V and J genes are TRBV7-9 and TRBJ1-1; D is ambiguous. This CDR3 region has 13 residues. Germline V gene data show CDR1 as SEHNR and CDR2 as FQNEAQ (reference sequence). V dropped 1 base and J dropped 7 bases, with 10 bases sitting between them. CDR3 nucleotide sequence: TGTGCCAGCAGCTTAGTACAGAGAGTTGAAGCTTTCTTT. Protein sequence: CASSLVQRVEAFF.

The genes are TRBV2 and TRBJ2-1; TRBD1 or TRBD2 may be the D gene (5 bases each). V was pared by 4 bases and J by 0 bases, with 16 bases between. CDR1 is SNHLY and CDR2 is FYNNEI in the germline V gene. The CDR3 extends over 17 amino acids. CDR3 protein: CASSGDRRGSSYNEQFF. CDR3 nucleotides: TGTGCCAGCAGTGGGGACCGACGGGGCAGCTCCTACAATGAGCAGTTCTTC.

The gene calls are TRBV5-1 and TRBJ2-7; D is perhaps TRBD2 (5 bases). The CDR3 contains 9 residues. Germline values: CDR1 SGHRS, CDR2 YFSETQ. Trimming removed 10 bases at V and 6 bases at J, with 8 bases between. This CDR3 reads CAGECEQYF. The CDR3 DNA reads TGCGCCGGGGAGTGCGAGCAGTACTTC.

This clonotype was observed once. The chain recombines TRBV7-8 with TRBJ2-1; D not certain. Trimming stripped 0 bases from V and 10 bases from J, with 10 bases between. CDR3 length: 13 amino acids. CDR1 and CDR2 (germline): SGHVS, FQNEAQ. The CDR3 DNA follows: TGTGCCAGCAGCTTAGCGGTGGGCCGGGAGCAGTTCTTC. Its translation: CASSLAVGREQFF.

The gene calls are TRBV11-1 and TRBJ2-1, with 8 positions matching TRBD1. The length of the CDR3 is 16 residues. The germline gives CDR1 SGHAT, CDR2 FQDESV (reference sequence). V trimming: 5 bases; J trimming: 3 bases; junction bases outside the gene matches: 9. CDR3 nucleotides: TGTGCCAGCAGCGTCAGGGGGCTAGGGAGCTACAATGAGCAGTTCTTC. Translating gives CASSVRGLGSYNEQFF.

This clonotype has just a few counts. The chain is built from TRBV20-1 and TRBJ2-1; D unresolved. This CDR3 spans 14 amino acids. Germline loops: CDR1 DFQATT, CDR2 SNEGSKA (reference sequence). V was cut by 8 bases and J by 6 bases, with 20 bases left in between. This CDR3 reads CSSSLRSGPNEQFF. The CDR3 nucleotides read TGCAGTTCCTCTCTAAGATCAGGCCCCAATGAGCAGTTCTTC.

This rearrangement joins TRBV30 to TRBJ2-3; D is ambiguous. The ends were cut back, 5 bases at V and 1 base at J, with 10 bases in the middle. CDR1 GTSNPN and CDR2 SVGIG come from the germline V gene (reference sequence). The CDR3 runs to 13 residues. The CDR3 nucleotides read TGTGCCTGGGGGTTTTCCGGCACAGATACGCAGTATTTT. It encodes CAWGFSGTDTQYF.

On this clonotype: This CDR3 is missing its conserved last phenylalanine or tryptophan, likely due to a read error. The DNA is omitted, as the CDR3 cannot be located on it reliably, and the CDR3 follows TCRdb's listing. The chain is built from TRBV23-1 and TRBJ2-3; whether TRBD1, the table's D call, matches the DNA was not checked. TRBV23-1 is annotated as an ORF whose role is uncertain. 12 amino acids form the CDR3, both terminal residues included. CDR3 protein: CASDSVGPRGPL.

The chain carries TRBV6-5 and TRBJ2-2; maybe TRBD2 (7 bases). Germline CDR1 MNHEY, CDR2 SVGAGI. V gave up 7 bases and J gave up 3 bases, with 15 bases separating them. The CDR3 spans 15 residues. In DNA form, the CDR3 reads TGTGCCAGCACTTCGGGGGGCATGGACACCGGGGAGCTGTTTTTT. Translation gives CASTSGGMDTGELFF.

The chain has TRBV7-2 and TRBJ1-1; D ambiguous. The germline V and J ends were trimmed by 4 bases and 11 bases, with 14 bases remaining between them. The CDR3 extends over 12 amino acids. Germline V gene lookup returns CDR1 SGHTA and CDR2 FQGNSA. The CDR3 spells CASSYRQGRAFF. The CDR3 nucleotides are TGTGCCAGCAGCTATCGGCAAGGGCGGGCTTTCTTT.

The chain links TRBV7-2 to TRBJ1-2; tentatively, D is TRBD1 (6 bases). The CDR3 is 16 residues long. Trimming cost V 4 bases and J 4 bases, with 19 bases left between them. Germline CDR1 is SGHTA and CDR2 is FQGNSA. CDR3 DNA: TGTGCCAGCAGCTCACCGACAGGTGGGCTTATCTATGGCTACACCTTC. This codes for CASSSPTGGLIYGYTF.

This clonotype turned up a few times. The V and J genes are TRBV20-1 and TRBJ2-3; 10 bases map to TRBD2. Germline-derived CDR1 and CDR2 are DFQATT and SNEGSKA (reference sequence). This CDR3 has 14 amino acids. J gave up 4 bases and V 2 bases, and 3 bases lay outside the gene matches. CDR3 sequence reads: CSARSSGGSDTQYF. CDR3 nucleotides: TGCAGTGCTAGATCTAGCGGGGGATCAGATACGCAGTATTTT.

The chain combines TRBV6-7 with TRBJ2-3; TRBD2 matches 9 bases. TRBV6-7 is an ORF, and what it does is uncertain. The CDR3 runs 16 residues. After removal of 11 bases from V and 0 bases from J, the junction contained 12 bases not matched to a gene. The CDR3 DNA sequence: TGTGCCGCGACCGTTTCCAGCGGGGGGAGCACAGATACGCAGTATTTT. Protein product: CAATVSSGGSTDTQYF.

The chain combines TRBV20-1 with TRBJ1-1; tentatively, D is TRBD1 (6 bases). The V gene lost 2 bases and the J gene lost 0 bases, with 10 bases spanning the gap. Germline lookup yields CDR1 DFQATT and CDR2 SNEGSKA (reference sequence). The CDR3 runs 14 residues. CDR3 protein: CSARRGPVNTEAFF. In DNA form, the CDR3 reads TGCAGTGCTAGACGGGGGCCAGTGAACACTGAAGCTTTCTTT.

The V call is TRBV11-1, the J call TRBJ1-6; a possible D gene is TRBD1 (5 bases). The CDR3 has 17 residues. The V end lost 5 bases, the J end lost 7 bases, and 21 bases lay between the germline ends. Germline CDR1 is SGHAT and CDR2 is FQDESV (reference sequence). The CDR3 DNA reads as TGTGCCAGCAGCCCGAACAGGATTGGGTCGGGGAATTCACCCCTCCACTTT. It translates to CASSPNRIGSGNSPLHF.